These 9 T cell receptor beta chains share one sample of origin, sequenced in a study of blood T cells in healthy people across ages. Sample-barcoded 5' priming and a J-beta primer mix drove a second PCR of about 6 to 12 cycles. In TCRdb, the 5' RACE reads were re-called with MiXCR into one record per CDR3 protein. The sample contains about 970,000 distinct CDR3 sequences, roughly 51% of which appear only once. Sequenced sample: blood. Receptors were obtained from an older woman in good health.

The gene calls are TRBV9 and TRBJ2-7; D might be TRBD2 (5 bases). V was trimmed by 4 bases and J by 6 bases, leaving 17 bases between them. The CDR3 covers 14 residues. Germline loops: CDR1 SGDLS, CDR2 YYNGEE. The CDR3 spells CASSPPGRISEQYF. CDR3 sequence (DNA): TGTGCCAGCAGCCCACCGGGAAGGATTAGCGAGCAGTACTTC.

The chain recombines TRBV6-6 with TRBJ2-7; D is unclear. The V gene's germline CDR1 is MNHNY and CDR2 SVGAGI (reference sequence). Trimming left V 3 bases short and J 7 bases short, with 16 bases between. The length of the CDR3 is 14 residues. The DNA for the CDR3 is TGTGCCAGCAGTTATCTCCGGCCGGGCGAGGAGCAGTACTTC. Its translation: CASSYLRPGEEQYF.

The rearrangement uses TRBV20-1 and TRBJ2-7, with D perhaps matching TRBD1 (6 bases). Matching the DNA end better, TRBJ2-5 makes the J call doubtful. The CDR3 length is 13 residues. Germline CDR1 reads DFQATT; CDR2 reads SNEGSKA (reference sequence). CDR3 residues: CSASRTEEETQYF. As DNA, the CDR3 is TGCAGTGCCTCCAGGACAGAGGAAGAGACCCAGTACTTC.

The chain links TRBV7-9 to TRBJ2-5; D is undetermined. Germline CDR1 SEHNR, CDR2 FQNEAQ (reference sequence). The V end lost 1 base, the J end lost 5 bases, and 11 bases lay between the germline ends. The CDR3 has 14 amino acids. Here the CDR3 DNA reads TGTGCCAGCAGCTTAGGGCCTCCAGCGGAGACCCAGTACTTC. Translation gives CASSLGPPAETQYF.

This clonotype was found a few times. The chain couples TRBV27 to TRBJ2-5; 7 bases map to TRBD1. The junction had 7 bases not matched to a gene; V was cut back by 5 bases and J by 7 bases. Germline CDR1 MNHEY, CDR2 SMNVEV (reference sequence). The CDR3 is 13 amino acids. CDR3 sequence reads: CASSRGQSRTQYF. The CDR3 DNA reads TGTGCCAGCAGTAGGGGACAGAGCAGGACCCAGTACTTC.

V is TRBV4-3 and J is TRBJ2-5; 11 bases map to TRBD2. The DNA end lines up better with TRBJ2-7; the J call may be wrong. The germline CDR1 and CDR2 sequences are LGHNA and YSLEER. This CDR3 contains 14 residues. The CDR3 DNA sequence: TGCGCCAGCAGCCAGACTAGCGGGGTCTACGAGCAGTACTTC. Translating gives CASSQTSGVYEQYF.

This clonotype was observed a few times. The CDR3, as DNA: TGTGCCAGCGTAGGGGACAGCTCTATAGGCTACACCTTC. This translates into CASVGDSSIGYTF. This chain links TRBV25-1 with TRBJ1-2; 7 positions agree with TRBD1. In germline, CDR1 is MGHDK, CDR2 SYGVNS. CDR3 length: 13 amino acids. The trim removed 8 bases at V and 8 bases at J, leaving 11 bases unmatched.

CDR3 region: CARGADGYTF. CDR3 coding DNA: TGTGCCCGGGGCGCGGATGGCTACACCTTC. This chain uses TRBV19 with TRBJ1-2, with a weak D call TRBD1 (5 bases). The CDR3 is made up of 10 amino acids. Germline V gives CDR1 LNHDA, CDR2 SQIVND (reference sequence). V lost 11 bases and J lost 6, with 10 bases in between.

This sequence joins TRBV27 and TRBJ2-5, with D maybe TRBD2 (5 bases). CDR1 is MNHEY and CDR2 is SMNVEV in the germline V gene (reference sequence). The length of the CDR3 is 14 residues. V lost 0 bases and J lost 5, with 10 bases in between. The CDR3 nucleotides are TGTGCCAGCAGTTTATCGCGGGTTATGGAGACCCAGTACTTC. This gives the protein CASSLSRVMETQYF.